The 30 T cell receptor beta chains below come from one sample, sequenced in a study of blood T cell repertoires in COVID-19. Method: immunoSEQ multiplex PCR; TCRdb's copy keeps in-frame clones and lacks some. This sample has roughly 88,000 clones; just over 90% occur once, and the top ten carry 3.9%. What was sequenced was peripheral blood. Receptors were obtained from a woman aged 50 to 65 in a cohort sampled during active COVID-19.

The rearrangement joins TRBV30 to TRBJ2-6, with 7 bases matching TRBD2. CDR3 length equals 15 residues. CDR1 GTSNPN and CDR2 SVGIG come from the germline V gene (reference sequence). The trim removed 2 bases at V and 2 bases at J, leaving 3 bases unmatched. The CDR3 protein is CAWSLGGTGANVLTF. Here the CDR3 DNA reads TGTGCCTGGAGTTTGGGAGGGACTGGGGCCAACGTCCTGACTTTC.

A single count supports this clone. The J gene is TRBJ2-5, the V gene TRBV19; 11 nucleotides agree with TRBD2. The CDR3 runs 17 residues. Germline CDR1 is LNHDA and CDR2 is SQIVND (reference sequence). Trimming cost V 4 bases and J 2 bases; bases outside gene matches: 9. The CDR3 DNA is TGTGCCAGTAGTACCCCGGGACTAGCGGCTAAACAAGAGACCCAGTACTTC. Protein product: CASSTPGLAAKQETQYF. The full variable domain, completed using reference TRBV19 and TRBJ2-5, is DGGITQSPKYLFRKEGQNVTLSCEQNLNHDAMYWYRQDPGQGLRLIYYSQIVNDFQKGDIAEGYSVSREKKESFPLTVTSAQKNPTAFYLCASSTPGLAAKQETQYFGPGTRLLVL.

This sequence joins TRBV3-1 (or the pseudogene TRBV3-2) and TRBJ1-5; D possibly corresponds to TRBD1 (6 bases). Trimming pared 1 base from V and 6 bases from J, leaving 7 bases between. The V gene's germline CDR1 is LGHDT and CDR2 YNNKEL (reference sequence). The CDR3 sequence is 13 residues long. CDR3 nucleotide sequence: TGTGCCAGCAGCCAAGGAGGGGGTCAGCCCCAGCATTTT. Translation: CASSQGGGQPQHF.

This chain joins TRBV28 and TRBJ1-2, with TRBD1 matching over 8 bases. This CDR3 has 13 residues. Germline V lookup: CDR1 MDHEN, CDR2 SYDVKM. V was pared by 6 bases and J by 4 bases, with 4 bases of the junction left unmatched. The CDR3 region is CASSPTGGYGYTF. CDR3 DNA sequence: TGTGCCAGCAGCCCTACAGGGGGCTATGGCTACACCTTC.

This clone was observed a single time. The chain has TRBV14 and TRBJ2-2; maybe TRBD1 (6 bases). V was cut by 9 bases and J by 2 bases, with 10 bases left in between. CDR3 length: 13 amino acids. In germline, CDR1 is SGHDN, CDR2 FVKESK. CDR3 DNA sequence: TGTGCCAGTGGACAGCTCAACACCGGGGAGCTGTTTTTT. Amino acids: CASGQLNTGELFF. Filled out from reference TRBV14 and TRBJ2-2, the complete variable domain reads EAGVTQFPSHSVIEKGQTVTLRCDPISGHDNLYWYRRVMGKEIKFLLHFVKESKQDESGMPNNRFLAERTGGTYSTLKVQPAELEDSGVYFCASGQLNTGELFFGEGSRLTVL.

The chain is built from TRBV9 and TRBJ2-3; 9 nucleotides align to TRBD2. CDR3 length: 16 residues. CDR1 and CDR2 from the germline V gene are SGDLS and YYNGEE. V lost 2 bases and J lost 5; bases outside the gene matches: 9. The chain's CDR3 is CASSVLSGGREDTQYF. The DNA of the CDR3 is TGTGCCAGCAGCGTTCTAAGCGGGGGGCGGGAAGATACGCAGTATTTT.

The rearrangement joins TRBV4-2 to TRBJ2-7, with 8 positions matching TRBD2. V shed 1 base and J 2 bases; nucleotides not matched to a gene: 7. The CDR3 loop spans 16 amino acids. CDR1 LGHNA and CDR2 YNFKEQ come from the germline V gene. Here the CDR3 DNA reads TGTGCCAGCAGCCAAGCCACTAGCGGAGGGACCTACGAGCAGTACTTC. It encodes CASSQATSGGTYEQYF.

The chain uses TRBV5-4 and TRBJ1-3; 8 bases match TRBD1. Germline V gives CDR1 SGHNT, CDR2 YYREEE (reference sequence). V lost 4 bases to trimming and J lost 2 bases; unmatched junction nucleotides: 5. There are 15 residues in the CDR3. CDR3 sequence (DNA): TGTGCCAGCAGCAGAGACAGGGGAACTGGAAACACCATATATTTT. It translates to CASSRDRGTGNTIYF.

The J gene is TRBJ2-3, the V gene TRBV7-9; perhaps TRBD2 as D (7 bases). This CDR3 comprises 16 residues. Germline values: CDR1 SEHNR, CDR2 FQNEAQ (reference sequence). Trimming took 5 bases from V and 1 from J, leaving 16 bases between them. In nucleotides, the CDR3 is TGTGCCAGCAGCCCCCTGTCGGGGGGCGGCACAGATACGCAGTATTTT. Its translation: CASSPLSGGGTDTQYF.

CDR3 nucleotide sequence: TGTGCCAGCACCCCAGGGGGTGGTTATGGCTACACCTTC. It specifies CASTPGGGYGYTF. The rearrangement joins TRBV6-5 to TRBJ1-2; TRBD1 matches at 7 bases. The CDR3 is 13 residues long. V dropped 7 bases and J dropped 5; count of bases not matched to a gene: 7. CDR1 and CDR2 from the germline V gene are MNHEY and SVGAGI.

The CDR3 DNA reads TGTGCCAGCTCACTGCAGGGGGCGAACACCGGGGAGCTGTTTTTT. Protein product: CASSLQGANTGELFF. The chain uses TRBV18 and TRBJ2-2; 7 bases fit TRBD1. Unmatched junction bases numbered 2, after V lost 4 bases and J lost 0 bases. The germline V gene encodes CDR1 KGHSH and CDR2 LQKENI. CDR3 length: 15 amino acids.

This clone was observed once. This sequence joins TRBV3-1 (or the pseudogene TRBV3-2) and TRBJ1-2, with TRBD1 identical over 10 bases. V was pared by 1 base and J by 7 bases, with 6 bases of the junction left unmatched. There are 15 residues in the CDR3. CDR1 LGHDT and CDR2 YNNKEL come from the germline V gene (reference sequence). The DNA for the CDR3 is TGTGCCAGCAGCCAAGGGGGACAGGGGCTGTCTGGCTACACCTTC. It translates to CASSQGGQGLSGYTF.

The V gene is TRBV9, the J gene TRBJ1-2, with 7 nucleotides matching TRBD1. Germline V CDR1 and CDR2: SGDLS, YYNGEE. The CDR3 runs 16 residues. Trimming at V came to 0 bases and at J to 5 bases, leaving 10 bases not matched to a gene. CDR3 loop: CASSVDPGGVAYGYTF. The CDR3 nucleotides are TGTGCCAGCAGCGTAGACCCAGGGGGTGTAGCTTATGGCTACACCTTC. Complete variable domain (other parts from reference TRBV9 and TRBJ1-2): DSGVTQTPKHLITATGQRVTLRCSPRSGDLSVYWYQQSLDQGLQFLIQYYNGEERAKGNILERFSAQQFPDLHSELNLSSLELGDSALYFCASSVDPGGVAYGYTFGSGTRLTVV.

This chain joins TRBV5-1 and TRBJ1-1, with 8 nucleotides matching TRBD1. This CDR3 is 16 amino acids long. Germline CDR1 and CDR2: SGHRS and YFSETQ. V was pared by 5 bases and J by 5 bases, with 14 bases of the junction left unmatched. The CDR3 spells CASRLTGGIGGTEAFF. In nucleotides, the CDR3 is TGCGCCAGCAGACTAACAGGGGGAATAGGCGGGACTGAAGCTTTCTTT.

V is TRBV6-5 and J is TRBJ1-1, with D possibly matching TRBD1 (6 bases). Germline V gene data show CDR1 as MNHEY and CDR2 as SVGAGI. The CDR3 totals 15 residues. The V end was cut by 2 bases, the J end by 6 bases, with 16 bases between. In DNA form, the CDR3 reads TGTGCCAGCAGTTACAGGGACATCGGGACGGCTGAAGCTTTCTTT. It translates to CASSYRDIGTAEAFF.

V usage is TRBV7-9 and J usage is TRBJ1-1; TRBD1 might be the D (5 bases). Germline CDR1 reads SEHNR; CDR2 reads FQNEAQ (reference sequence). This CDR3 contains 13 residues. V lost 4 bases and J 3 bases, leaving 9 bases between the germline ends. CDR3 bases: TGTGCCAGCAGCTCCCCCAGGGACACTGAAGCTTTCTTT. Its protein product is CASSSPRDTEAFF.

The CDR3 DNA sequence: TGTGCCAGCAGCGTAGGACAGGGGCTCAATCAGCCCCAGCATTTT. It translates to CASSVGQGLNQPQHF. This sequence joins TRBV9 and TRBJ1-5; 8 positions match TRBD1. The CDR3 runs to 15 residues. Per the germline V gene, CDR1 is SGDLS and CDR2 is YYNGEE. V shed 0 bases, J shed 3 bases, and the junction held 2 bases outside the gene matches.

The chain joins TRBV15 to TRBJ2-3; possibly TRBD1 for D (6 bases). The V and J ends lost 3 bases and 0 bases respectively, with 13 bases between them. The CDR3 spans 16 residues. Germline-derived CDR1 and CDR2 are LNHNV and YYDKDF (reference sequence). CDR3 nucleotides: TGTGCCACCAGCAGCCCCGGGACACCCAGCACAGATACGCAGTATTTT. This translates into CATSSPGTPSTDTQYF. The full variable domain, with the rest looked up from reference TRBV15 and TRBJ2-3, is DAMVIQNPRYQVTQFGKPVTLSCSQTLNHNVMYWYQQKSSQAPKLLFHYYDKDFNNEADTPDNFQSRRPNTSFCFLDIRSPGLGDTAMYLCATSSPGTPSTDTQYFGPGTRLTVL.

The chain uses TRBV9 and TRBJ2-2; D gene unclear. The V end was cut by 0 bases, the J end by 0 bases, with 6 bases between. This CDR3 has 15 amino acids. Germline CDR1 SGDLS, CDR2 YYNGEE. As DNA, the CDR3 is TGTGCCAGCAGCGTAGGACTCGCGAACACCGGGGAGCTGTTTTTT. Translating it yields CASSVGLANTGELFF.

This sequence joins TRBV18 and TRBJ1-1; TRBD1 aligns across 7 bases. The CDR3 consists of 15 residues. Germline CDR1 KGHSH, CDR2 LQKENI. The J segment lost 3 bases and the V segment lost 8 bases, leaving 12 bases of the junction unmatched. The CDR3 sequence: CASTGPRQGYTEAFF. The CDR3 DNA reads as TGTGCCAGCACTGGACCGAGACAGGGTTACACTGAAGCTTTCTTT.

The rearrangement links TRBV6-5 to TRBJ1-3; TRBD1 might be the D (6 bases). There are 14 residues in the CDR3. Germline V gene sequence: CDR1 MNHEY, CDR2 SVGAGI. Trimming shortened V by 7 bases and J by 5 bases, and 15 bases separated the two germline ends. CDR3 residues: CASTPGQGRNTIYF. Here the CDR3 DNA reads TGTGCCAGCACCCCGGGACAAGGGAGAAACACCATATATTTT.

The J gene is TRBJ2-2, the V gene TRBV19, with D unresolved. The germline V gene has CDR1 LNHDA and CDR2 SQIVND (reference sequence). Trimming stripped 3 bases from V and 0 bases from J, with 11 bases between. The CDR3 length is 16 residues. The CDR3 DNA reads TGTGCCAGTAGTATTGGAAGGAGATCGAACACCGGGGAGCTGTTTTTT. Protein sequence: CASSIGRRSNTGELFF.

On this clone: The same CDR3 is also encoded by other DNA sequences in this sample. This chain joins TRBV5-1 and TRBJ2-5; 8 bases are a match to TRBD2. Germline V CDR1 and CDR2: SGHRS, YFSETQ. This CDR3 comprises 14 residues. V was clipped by 2 bases and J by 5 bases; unmatched bases: 5. CDR3 region: CASSLSGGWETQYF. The CDR3 DNA reads as TGCGCCAGCAGCTTAAGCGGGGGCTGGGAGACCCAGTACTTC. The full variable domain, its missing parts supplied by reference TRBV5-1 and TRBJ2-5, is KAGVTQTPRYLIKTRGQQVTLSCSPISGHRSVSWYQQTPGQGLQFLFEYFSETQRNKGNFPGRFSGRQFSNSRSEMNVSTLELGDSALYLCASSLSGGWETQYFGPGTRLLVL.

V gene TRBV5-1 combines with J gene TRBJ1-4; possibly TRBD1 for D (6 bases). The CDR3 length is 17 residues. The germline V gene encodes CDR1 SGHRS and CDR2 YFSETQ. Deletions cut 3 bases from V and 5 bases from J, with 20 bases between. The CDR3 region has the DNA TGCGCCAGCAGCTACCAAGCGTCCGGGACAAGGAATGAAAAACTGTTTTTT. Amino acid sequence: CASSYQASGTRNEKLFF.

V is TRBV7-3 and J is TRBJ1-1; D call uncertain. Germline lookup yields CDR1 SGHTA and CDR2 FQGTGA. The CDR3 spans 13 residues. The V gene lost 2 bases and the J gene lost 0 bases, with 4 bases spanning the gap. The CDR3 bases are TGTGCCAGCAGCTTACAAATGAACACTGAAGCTTTCTTT. Translated, it gives CASSLQMNTEAFF. The variable domain in full, with the rest retrieved from reference TRBV7-3 and TRBJ1-1, is GAGVSQTPSNKVTEKGKYVELRCDPISGHTALYWYRQSLGQGPEFLIYFQGTGAADDSGLPNDRFFAVRPEGSVSTLKIQRTERGDSAVYLCASSLQMNTEAFFGQGTRLTVV.

The genes are TRBV9 and TRBJ1-1; weak D call: TRBD1 (5 bases). This CDR3 has 18 amino acids. Germline assignment: CDR1 SGDLS and CDR2 YYNGEE. V was cut by 4 bases and J by 3 bases, with 25 bases left in between. The CDR3 bases are TGTGCCAGCAGCACCCCCTCCGGGGGAGGGAATGGGTACACTGAAGCTTTCTTT. Translation: CASSTPSGGGNGYTEAFF. Based on the CDR3 plus reference TRBV9 and TRBJ1-1, the full variable domain is DSGVTQTPKHLITATGQRVTLRCSPRSGDLSVYWYQQSLDQGLQFLIQYYNGEERAKGNILERFSAQQFPDLHSELNLSSLELGDSALYFCASSTPSGGGNGYTEAFFGQGTRLTVV.

The chain uses TRBV30 and TRBJ2-1, with no clear D. V was pared by 3 bases and J by 10 bases, with 10 bases between. Germline CDR1 GTSNPN, CDR2 SVGIG (reference sequence). The CDR3 spans 11 residues. CDR3 sequence (DNA): TGTGCCTGGAGACAATATCAGGAGCAGTTCTTC. It specifies CAWRQYQEQFF.

The chain couples TRBV4-2 to TRBJ1-3, with TRBD1 matching 9 bases. CDR1 LGHNA and CDR2 YNFKEQ come from the germline V gene. This CDR3 is 16 amino acids long. The J segment lost 4 bases and the V segment lost 1 base, leaving 5 bases of the junction unmatched. CDR3 region: CASSQGAGTGGNTIYF. The DNA of the CDR3 is TGTGCCAGCAGCCAAGGCGCCGGGACAGGGGGAAACACCATATATTTT.

The chain has TRBV10-3 and TRBJ1-1, with 12 positions matching TRBD1. V lost 10 bases, J lost 5 bases, and 5 bases stayed unmatched. Germline V gene sequence: CDR1 ENHRY, CDR2 SYGVKD. The CDR3 is made up of 13 amino acids. DNA of the CDR3: TGTGCCACCCGGGACAGGGGGCTTACTGAAGCTTTCTTT. Translation: CATRDRGLTEAFF.

The rearrangement uses TRBV19 and TRBJ1-3, with D possibly matching TRBD1 (6 bases). V was pared by 3 bases and J by 1 base, with 13 bases between. CDR3 size: 16 residues. Per germline, CDR1 LNHDA and CDR2 SQIVND (reference sequence). This CDR3 reads CASSIQGSVSGNTIYF. The CDR3 DNA reads TGTGCCAGTAGTATCCAGGGGAGCGTATCTGGAAACACCATATATTTT.